Listed here are 10 T cell receptor beta chains from one sample, sequenced in a study of blood T cell repertoires in COVID-19. Some clones are missing from TCRdb's copy, which holds only in-frame ones; the method was immunoSEQ multiplex PCR. The repertoire holds 65,000 or so clones, 78% seen once, with about 25% in the top ten. The sequencing sample was made of peripheral blood. The receptor set was obtained from a human donor in a cohort sampled during active COVID-19.

This clone appeared a single time. The CDR3 loop is CASSLGLRPGELFF. CDR3 in DNA: TGTGCCAGCAGTCTGGGACTCCGGCCCGGGGAGCTGTTTTTT. The chain has TRBV21-1 and TRBJ2-2; TRBD2 is taken as the D call from the table, unchecked against the DNA. TRBV21-1 is given as a pseudogene. The CDR3 runs 14 residues.

The genes are TRBV29-1 and TRBJ2-3; D might be TRBD2 (6 bases). Trimming shortened V by 6 bases and J by 14 bases, and 21 bases separated the two germline ends. This CDR3 spans 12 amino acids. The germline CDR1 and CDR2 sequences are SQVTM and ANQGSEA. The CDR3 reads CSVPSPGLKGYF. In nucleotides, the CDR3 is TGCAGCGTCCCCTCTCCGGGACTGAAGGGGTATTTT.

The rearrangement uses TRBV2 and TRBJ1-2, with D unclear. V was trimmed by 6 bases and J by 3 bases, leaving 20 bases between them. CDR3 length: 16 residues. Looked up from germline, CDR1 is SNHLY and CDR2 is FYNNEI. The CDR3: CASSGPLDGNYYGYTF. The DNA for the CDR3 is TGTGCCAGCAGCGGCCCACTTGACGGGAATTACTATGGCTACACCTTC.

The chain employs TRBV27 and TRBJ2-7, with 7 positions matching TRBD2. With 1 base clipped from V and 6 bases from J, the junction kept 6 bases outside the gene matches. The germline CDR1 and CDR2 sequences are MNHEY and SMNVEV (reference sequence). The CDR3 is 14 residues long. The CDR3 protein is CASSLYGGVGEQYF. In nucleotides, the CDR3 is TGTGCCAGCAGTTTATATGGGGGGGTCGGCGAGCAGTACTTC.

The chain recombines TRBV30 with TRBJ1-1, with D perhaps TRBD1 (5 bases). This CDR3 is 12 amino acids long. In germline, CDR1 is GTSNPN, CDR2 SVGIG (reference sequence). Between the trimmed V and J ends, which lost 5 bases and 5 bases, there was a span of 12 bases. CDR3 DNA sequence: TGTGCCTGGGCAGGGTCGGGTACTGAAGCTTTCTTT. Protein product: CAWAGSGTEAFF.

This rearrangement joins TRBV14 to TRBJ2-2; D remains unclear. The germline gives CDR1 SGHDN, CDR2 FVKESK. V was trimmed by 4 bases and J by 1 base, leaving 10 bases between them. The CDR3 is 15 residues long. Written as DNA, the CDR3 is TGTGCCAGCAGCCCGCCCCGGTGGAACACCGGGGAGCTGTTTTTT. It yields the protein CASSPPRWNTGELFF.

This clone was recorded once. The rearrangement links TRBV2 to TRBJ1-1; 7 nucleotides match TRBD1. J lost 5 bases, V lost 6 bases, and 12 bases had no gene match. Germline V CDR1 and CDR2: SNHLY, FYNNEI. The CDR3 length is 15 residues. The CDR3 nucleotides are TGTGCCAGCAGCGGTCGACAGGGCGAGGGGACTGAAGCTTTCTTT. The encoded protein is CASSGRQGEGTEAFF. The full variable domain, in which reference TRBV2 and TRBJ1-1 provide the parts outside the CDR3, is EPEVTQTPSHQVTQMGQEVILRCVPISNHLYFYWYRQILGQKVEFLVSFYNNEISEKSEIFDDQFSVERPDGSNFTLKIRSTKLEDSAMYFCASSGRQGEGTEAFFGQGTRLTVV.

The chain has TRBV5-1 and TRBJ2-1; D is undetermined. This CDR3 has 11 amino acids. The V end was cut by 3 bases, the J end by 7 bases, with 5 bases between. Germline lookup yields CDR1 SGHRS and CDR2 YFSETQ. As DNA, the CDR3 is TGCGCCAGCAGCTCTTCGAATGAGCAGTTCTTC. The encoded protein is CASSSSNEQFF. Full variable domain (missing parts from reference TRBV5-1 and TRBJ2-1): KAGVTQTPRYLIKTRGQQVTLSCSPISGHRSVSWYQQTPGQGLQFLFEYFSETQRNKGNFPGRFSGRQFSNSRSEMNVSTLELGDSALYLCASSSSNEQFFGPGTRLTVL.

CDR3 nucleotide sequence: TGTGCCTGGAATCGACAGGCCCCTAACTATGGCTACACCTTC. This gives the protein CAWNRQAPNYGYTF. This chain joins TRBV30 and TRBJ1-2, with a possible D match to TRBD1 (6 bases). This CDR3 has 14 residues. The V end lost 4 bases, the J end lost 0 bases, and 12 bases lay between the germline ends. In germline, CDR1 is GTSNPN, CDR2 SVGIG (reference sequence).

This chain's CDR3 is CASSSRDRVIRSSGYTF. The CDR3 nucleotides are TGTGCCAGCAGCTCCCGGGACAGGGTGATTCGATCCTCTGGCTACACCTTC. V is TRBV13 and J is TRBJ1-2, with 9 bases identical to TRBD1. CDR1 PRHDT and CDR2 FYEKMQ come from the germline V gene (reference sequence). V lost 4 bases and J lost 7; bases outside the gene matches: 16. The CDR3 covers 17 residues. Full variable domain (rest looked up from reference TRBV13 and TRBJ1-2): AAGVIQSPRHLIKEKRETATLKCYPIPRHDTVYWYQQGPGQDPQFLISFYEKMQSDKGSIPDRFSAQQFSDYHSELNMSSLELGDSALYFCASSSRDRVIRSSGYTFGSGTRLTVV.